These 12 T cell receptor beta chains originate from one sample sequenced in a study of blood T cell repertoires in COVID-19. Assay used: immunoSEQ multiplex PCR; TCRdb lists only in-frame clones, some missing. There are under 45,000 clones in the sample; 76% occur only once, and around a quarter lies in the top ten. Material: peripheral blood. The receptors stem from a man aged 80 or over with acute or convalescent COVID-19.

The rearrangement links TRBV5-4 to TRBJ1-2, with a tentative D call TRBD1 (6 bases). This CDR3 has 13 residues. The germline V and J ends were trimmed by 0 bases and 7 bases, with 10 bases remaining between them. Germline loops: CDR1 SGHNT, CDR2 YYREEE (reference sequence). The CDR3 DNA reads TGTGCCAGCAGCTTGGACAGGGAGGGTGGCTACACCTTC. It is translated as CASSLDREGGYTF.

This chain joins TRBV19 and TRBJ1-2, with 7 bases that match TRBD1. Germline V gene data show CDR1 as LNHDA and CDR2 as SQIVND (reference sequence). With V trimmed by 7 bases and J by 0 bases, 11 bases remained unmatched. CDR3 length equals 16 residues. The CDR3 sequence: CASTLTGNSANYGYTF. DNA of the CDR3: TGTGCCAGTACCCTGACAGGGAACTCGGCTAACTATGGCTACACCTTC.

The rearrangement links TRBV5-4 to TRBJ1-4; 10 positions match TRBD1. Germline trimming cut 4 bases from V and 8 bases from J; bases unmatched to any gene: 8. The germline V gene encodes CDR1 SGHNT and CDR2 YYREEE (reference sequence). The CDR3 loop spans 15 amino acids. This chain's CDR3 is CASSTTGTGDEKLFF. In nucleotides, the CDR3 is TGTGCCAGCAGCACAACCGGGACAGGGGACGAAAAACTGTTTTTT. The variable domain in full, completed from reference TRBV5-4 and TRBJ1-4, reads ETGVTQSPTHLIKTRGQQVTLRCSSQSGHNTVSWYQQALGQGPQFIFQYYREEENGRGNFPPRFSGLQFPNYSSELNVNALELDDSALYLCASSTTGTGDEKLFFGSGTQLSVL.

The chain employs TRBV10-1 and TRBJ2-5, with TRBD2 as a possible D gene (6 bases). The CDR3 is 11 amino acids. Germline V gives CDR1 WNHNN, CDR2 SYGVQD (reference sequence). Trimming removed 3 bases from V and 13 bases from J, with 12 bases in between. The CDR3 bases are TGCGCCAGCAGTGAAGGGACTGGATTGTACTTC. Translating gives CASSEGTGLYF.

The gene calls are TRBV5-5 and TRBJ2-6; possibly TRBD2 for D (6 bases). The ends were cut back, 0 bases at V and 0 bases at J, with 7 bases in the middle. Germline V gene sequence: CDR1 SGHKS, CDR2 YYEKEE (reference sequence). The CDR3 length is 16 residues. In nucleotides, the CDR3 is TGTGCCAGCAGCTTGGCCGGGAGCTCTGGGGCCAACGTCCTGACTTTC. Its protein is CASSLAGSSGANVLTF. The variable domain in full, with the rest retrieved from reference TRBV5-5 and TRBJ2-6, is DAGVTQSPTHLIKTRGQQVTLRCSPISGHKSVSWYQQVLGQGPQFIFQYYEKEERGRGNFPDRFSARQFPNYSSELNVNALLLGDSALYLCASSLAGSSGANVLTFGAGSRLTVL.

The rearrangement uses TRBV9 and TRBJ2-1, with D perhaps matching TRBD1 (6 bases). CDR3 size: 16 residues. V gave up 3 bases and J gave up 1 base, with 14 bases separating them. In germline, CDR1 is SGDLS, CDR2 YYNGEE. CDR3 protein: CASSGNTGRSYNEQFF. The DNA of the CDR3 is TGTGCCAGCAGCGGTAATACAGGGAGATCCTACAATGAGCAGTTCTTC.

This chain connects TRBV27 to TRBJ1-2; 7 bases fit TRBD1. The V gene's germline CDR1 is MNHEY and CDR2 SMNVEV (reference sequence). Trimming took 0 bases from V and 7 from J; bases not matched to a gene: 2. The CDR3 loop spans 13 amino acids. CDR3 nucleotides: TGTGCCAGCAGTTTATCCCGACAGGGTGGCTACACCTTC. This translates into CASSLSRQGGYTF.

Written as DNA, the CDR3 is TGTGCCAGCAGTGATTTAATAACAGGGGGCGAGTACGGCTACACCTTC. As protein: CASSDLITGGEYGYTF. The V and J genes are TRBV2 and TRBJ1-2; TRBD1 matches 9 bases. Germline V gene lookup returns CDR1 SNHLY and CDR2 FYNNEI. The ends lost 3 bases at V and 8 bases at J; junction bases unmatched: 13. The CDR3 loop spans 16 amino acids.

The V and J genes are TRBV5-1 and TRBJ2-3, with 12 bases identical to TRBD2. The junction had 6 bases not matched to a gene; V was cut back by 4 bases and J by 0 bases. The CDR3 has 17 residues. Germline V gene sequence: CDR1 SGHRS, CDR2 YFSETQ. CDR3 DNA: TGCGCCAGCAGCCCCGGGACTAGCGGGTTTAGCACAGATACGCAGTATTTT. Translated: CASSPGTSGFSTDTQYF.

The chain uses TRBV5-5 and TRBJ2-6, with D unresolved. From germline, CDR1 is SGHKS and CDR2 YYEKEE (reference sequence). The CDR3 contains 15 residues. With 2 bases removed from V and 2 bases from J, the gap between germline ends came to 8 bases. This chain's CDR3 is CASSFRPTGANVLTF. The CDR3 DNA reads as TGTGCCAGCAGCTTCAGGCCGACTGGGGCCAACGTCCTGACTTTC.

V gene TRBV7-3 combines with J gene TRBJ2-1; 11 bases are shared with TRBD2. J was trimmed by 6 bases and V by 2 bases; bases with no gene match: 6. The CDR3 sequence is 16 residues long. Germline assignment: CDR1 SGHTA and CDR2 FQGTGA. CDR3 DNA sequence: TGTGCCAGCAGCTTAGACACTAGCGGGAGTGGCAATGAGCAGTTCTTC. This translates into CASSLDTSGSGNEQFF.

The V and J genes are TRBV19 and TRBJ1-1; 7 bases align to TRBD1. The CDR3 consists of 14 residues. V gave up 6 bases and J gave up 0 bases; unmatched junction bases: 4. Germline lookup yields CDR1 LNHDA and CDR2 SQIVND (reference sequence). In nucleotides, the CDR3 is TGTGCCAGTAGCACGGGGACAGTGAACACTGAAGCTTTCTTT. This encodes CASSTGTVNTEAFF. Full variable domain (missing parts from reference TRBV19 and TRBJ1-1): DGGITQSPKYLFRKEGQNVTLSCEQNLNHDAMYWYRQDPGQGLRLIYYSQIVNDFQKGDIAEGYSVSREKKESFPLTVTSAQKNPTAFYLCASSTGTVNTEAFFGQGTRLTVV.